This T cell receptor beta chain was observed in a study of shared clonotypes between healthy human individuals. Sequencing was performed with immunoSEQ multiplex PCR; in TCRdb, only in-frame clones are kept and a portion is missing. The sample records about 2.4 million clones, around nine tenths being singletons. Trimming removed 6 bases from V and 8 bases from J, with 9 bases in between. Germline lookup yields CDR1 SQVTM and CDR2 ANQGSEA. This CDR3 is 10 amino acids long. The V call is TRBV29-1, the J call TRBJ2-3, with D unresolved. This TCR was recovered from a man younger than 35 in good health. Sequenced: naive CD4+ T cells sorted from blood. Documented subset: CD45RA+ positively selected. The CDR3 coding sequence is TGCAGCGTGGTTCTGAGTACGCAGTATTTT. Translated: CSVVLSTQYF.